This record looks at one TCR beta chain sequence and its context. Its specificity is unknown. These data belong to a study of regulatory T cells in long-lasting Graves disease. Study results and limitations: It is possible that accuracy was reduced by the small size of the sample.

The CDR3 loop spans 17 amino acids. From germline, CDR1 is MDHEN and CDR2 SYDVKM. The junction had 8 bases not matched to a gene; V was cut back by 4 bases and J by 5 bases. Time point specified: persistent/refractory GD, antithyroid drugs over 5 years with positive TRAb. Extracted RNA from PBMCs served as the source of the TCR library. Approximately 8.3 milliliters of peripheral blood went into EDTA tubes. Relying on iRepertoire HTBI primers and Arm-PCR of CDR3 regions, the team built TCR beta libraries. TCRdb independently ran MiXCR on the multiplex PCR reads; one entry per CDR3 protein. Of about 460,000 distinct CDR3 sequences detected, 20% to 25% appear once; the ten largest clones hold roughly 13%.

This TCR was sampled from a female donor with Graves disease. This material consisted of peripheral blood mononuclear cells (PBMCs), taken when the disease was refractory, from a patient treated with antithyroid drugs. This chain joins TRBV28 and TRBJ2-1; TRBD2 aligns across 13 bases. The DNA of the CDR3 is TGTGCCAGCAGTTCCCCCTGGGGGACTAGCGGGGACAATGAGCAGTTCTTC. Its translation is CASSSPWGTSGDNEQFF.